Described below is a single T cell receptor (beta chain) sequence and its context. This clonotype was seen ten or more times. Its cognate antigen has yet to be identified. The record has no base qualities; no much larger clone is one base away. For unsorted PBMC libraries, 2 million PBMCs were used after storage in RNAlater at -80 degrees C until RNA extraction. Multiple sclerosis patients were enrolled in a US clinical protocol evaluating disease progression by magnetic resonance imaging. Peripheral blood underwent Ficoll-Hypaque density gradient centrifugation to isolate PBMCs, which were then cryopreserved in liquid nitrogen. The data originate from a study of neurological immune-mediated disorders (dated by TCRdb to the late 2010s). With respect to the entire study: Among the approximately 35 multiple sclerosis patients, relapsing-remitting MS accounted for some 30 and secondary progressive MS accounted for 3. The 106 TCR-beta libraries covered PBMC samples along with longitudinal samples, technical triplicates, and paired sorted CD4+ and CD8+ T-cell subsets. Of the 70 or so subjects in the cohort, approximately 15 were HAM/TSP patients, around 35 were multiple sclerosis patients, and some 20 were healthy controls. Peripheral blood TCR-beta repertoires from HTLV-I-associated myelopathy (HAM/TSP) patients, multiple sclerosis patients and healthy controls were compared by UMI-based sequencing.

cDNA synthesis used template-switch 5'RACE with a primer carrying a 10-nucleotide random unique molecular identifier tagging each TCR transcript. Every sequencing run yielded over 190 million TCR-beta sequences covering 15-18 subjects. The RNeasy kit was used for extraction of total RNA. The KAPA Real-time Library Amplification kit was used to amplify TCR-beta VDJ regions with primers for the TCR constant region and the 5'RACE anchor. A first PCR added sample indexes and Illumina adaptors, and a second PCR then raised library yield. After Ampure bead purification, the roughly 650 bp TCR product was size-selected on a 2% E-gel SizeSelection system. Before pooling, library quality was assessed on a Bioanalyzer, concentration was determined with Qubit, and library quantification was performed with the Kapa Library Quantification kit. An Illumina HiSeq 2500 was used to sequence the libraries paired-end at 2 x 150 bp. To increase sequence diversity, roughly 24-32% phiX was spiked into each library pool. In the original analysis: Quality-filtered reads were processed with the UMI-based MiGEC pipeline, which removed over 85% of raw TCR sequences during error correction. IMGT germline references were used for alignment of VDJ genes, and clonotypes were defined by a unique CDR3 amino acid sequence together with V-J genes. Clonal expansion, Shannon diversity and CDR3 relatedness were evaluated with VDJtools (CalcPairwiseDistances, ClusterSamples), while phylogenetic trees were built in CLCbio workbench. A clone was classed as expanded if it had 8 or more unique UMIs, a cutoff based on coefficient-of-variation modelling across technical triplicates. TCRdb applied fastp at Q25 and MiXCR to the public reads, then kept only in-frame beta chains. Each CDR3 protein appears once, grouped with its most common genes and DNA. The V and J calls were determined by TCRdb, not by the authors. For this sample there are 31,000 or so distinct CDR3 sequences; over 1.2% appear just once. The ten largest clonotypes hold nearly 9.5% of the sample.

Trimming costs V 2 bases and J 1 base, and their ends lie 11 bases apart. The germline V gene gives CDR1 as SGHTA and CDR2 as FQGNSA. Reading from cysteine to phenylalanine, the CDR3 counts 16 amino acids. Only the CDR3 DNA stays, 48 bases, in frame from base 1. Results and caveats for the whole study, not just this receptor: In a phylogenetic analysis, the repertoires of 18 out of 34 MS patients fell into a single cluster of related CDR3 sequences, pointing to a possible signature at the repertoire level. No identical CDR3 amino acid sequences were shared among expanded clones across subjects, suggesting private TCR-beta repertoires in all groups. The MS cluster showed no association with clinical or MRI features, and the authors stated that larger cohorts are needed. TCR clonal expansion was highest in HAM/TSP patients and lowest in MS patients, with MS patients falling below even healthy controls.

The sample comprised PBMCs. This clonotype was sampled from a woman in her thirties with multiple sclerosis. The chain couples TRBV7-2 to TRBJ2-2, with TRBD2 tentatively as D gene (7 bases match). The CDR3 region has the sequence CASSLRRGRNTGELFF. The DNA sequence is TGTGCCAGCAGCTTACGGCGGGGGCGGAACACCGGGGAGCTGTTTTTT.